These 5 T cell receptor beta chains were all obtained from the same sample, sequenced in a study of blood T cell repertoires in COVID-19. This table comes from immunoSEQ multiplex PCR, and its TCRdb copy is limited to in-frame clones, with some not included. The table shows hundreds of thousands of clones, with 89% occurring only once. The specimen sequenced was peripheral blood. These receptors were collected from a man aged 35-49 years with acute or convalescent COVID-19.

The genes are TRBV5-5 and TRBJ1-5; 7 positions agree with TRBD1. Germline trimming cut 2 bases from V and 2 bases from J; bases unmatched to any gene: 1. CDR3 size: 14 residues. CDR1 is SGHKS, CDR2 YYEKEE, per germline (reference sequence). In DNA, the CDR3 is TGTGCCAGCAGCTTTGACAGGGGCAATCAGCCCCAGCATTTT. As protein: CASSFDRGNQPQHF.

This chain links TRBV29-1 with TRBJ2-5; D is perhaps TRBD2 (5 bases). CDR1 and CDR2 (germline): SQVTM, ANQGSEA. Trimming took off 7 bases at V and 5 bases at J, with 23 bases between the two ends. The CDR3 is 15 residues long. The CDR3 DNA reads as TGCAGCGCTGCTGGGCGTGCGCGGGTAGGGGAGACCCAGTACTTC. Encoded protein: CSAAGRARVGETQYF.

The chain is built from TRBV2 and TRBJ1-1; D gene uncertain. The ends were cut back, 3 bases at V and 4 bases at J, with 9 bases in the middle. Germline loops: CDR1 SNHLY, CDR2 FYNNEI. The CDR3 spans 13 residues. CDR3 in amino acids: CASSDLRGTEAFF. The CDR3 nucleotides are TGTGCCAGCAGTGATCTCCGGGGCACTGAAGCTTTCTTT.

This CDR3 reads CASSATRLDTQYF. The CDR3 DNA reads TGTGCCAGCAGTGCGACTAGATTGGATACGCAGTATTTT. This chain links TRBV12-3 or TRBV12-4 with TRBJ2-3; a possible D gene is TRBD2 (6 bases). This CDR3 is 13 amino acids long. V shed 5 bases and J shed 6 bases, with 12 bases lying between them.

The CDR3 bases are TGCGCCAGCTATAACCTCAGGAACACTGAAGCTTTCTTT. It specifies CASYNLRNTEAFF. This chain links TRBV5-1 with TRBJ1-1, with D unresolved. The CDR3 has 13 amino acids. With 7 bases removed from V and 1 base from J, the gap between germline ends came to 11 bases. The germline V gene has CDR1 SGHRS and CDR2 YFSETQ.